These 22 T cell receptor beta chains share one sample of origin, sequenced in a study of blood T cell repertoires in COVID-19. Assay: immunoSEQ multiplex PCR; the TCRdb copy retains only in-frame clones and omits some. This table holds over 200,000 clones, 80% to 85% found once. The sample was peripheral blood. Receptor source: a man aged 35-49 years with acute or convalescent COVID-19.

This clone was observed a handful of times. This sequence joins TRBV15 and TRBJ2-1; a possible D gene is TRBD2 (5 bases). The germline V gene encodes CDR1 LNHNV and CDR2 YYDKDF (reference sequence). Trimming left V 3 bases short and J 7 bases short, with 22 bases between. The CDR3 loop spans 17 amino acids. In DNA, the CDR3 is TGTGCCACCAGCAGGTATCCGAGCGGCGCTAACTCTAATGAGCAGTTCTTC. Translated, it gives CATSRYPSGANSNEQFF.

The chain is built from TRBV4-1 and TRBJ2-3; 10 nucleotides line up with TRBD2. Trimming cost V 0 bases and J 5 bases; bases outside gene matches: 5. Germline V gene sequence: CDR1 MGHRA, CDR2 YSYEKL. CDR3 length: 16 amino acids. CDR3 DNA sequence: TGCGCCAGCAGCCAAGAATGGCTAGCGGGGGTAGATACGCAGTATTTT. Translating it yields CASSQEWLAGVDTQYF.

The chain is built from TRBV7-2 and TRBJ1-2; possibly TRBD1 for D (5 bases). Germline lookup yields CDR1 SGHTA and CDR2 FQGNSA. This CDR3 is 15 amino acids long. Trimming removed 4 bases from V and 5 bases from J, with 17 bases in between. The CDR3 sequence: CASSYHGGRGYGYTF. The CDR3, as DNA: TGTGCCAGCAGCTACCACGGGGGTAGGGGATATGGCTACACCTTC.

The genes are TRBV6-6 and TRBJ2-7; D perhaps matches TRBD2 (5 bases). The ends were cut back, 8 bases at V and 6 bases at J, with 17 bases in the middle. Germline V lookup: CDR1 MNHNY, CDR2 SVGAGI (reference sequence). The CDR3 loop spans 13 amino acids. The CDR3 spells CASSLPGSGEQYF. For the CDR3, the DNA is TGTGCCAGCTCCCTTCCGGGGAGCGGCGAGCAGTACTTC.

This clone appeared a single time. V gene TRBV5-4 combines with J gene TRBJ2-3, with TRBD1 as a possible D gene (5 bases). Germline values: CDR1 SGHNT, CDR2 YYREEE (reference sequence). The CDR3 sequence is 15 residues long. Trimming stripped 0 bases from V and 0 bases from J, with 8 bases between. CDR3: CASSLVQGSTDTQYF. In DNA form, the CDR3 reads TGTGCCAGCAGCTTGGTGCAGGGCAGCACAGATACGCAGTATTTT.

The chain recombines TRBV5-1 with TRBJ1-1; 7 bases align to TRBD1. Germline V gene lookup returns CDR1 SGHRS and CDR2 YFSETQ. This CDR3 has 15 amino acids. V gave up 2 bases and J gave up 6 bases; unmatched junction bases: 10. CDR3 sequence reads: CASSLTTGLDAEAFF. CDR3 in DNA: TGCGCCAGCAGCTTAACGACAGGGTTGGACGCTGAAGCTTTCTTT.

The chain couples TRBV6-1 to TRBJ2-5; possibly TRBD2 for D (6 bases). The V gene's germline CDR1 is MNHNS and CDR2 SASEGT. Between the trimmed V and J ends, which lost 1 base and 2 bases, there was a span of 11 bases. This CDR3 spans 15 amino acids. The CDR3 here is CASSEGSSGQETQYF. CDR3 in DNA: TGTGCCAGCAGTGAAGGAAGTAGCGGACAAGAGACCCAGTACTTC.

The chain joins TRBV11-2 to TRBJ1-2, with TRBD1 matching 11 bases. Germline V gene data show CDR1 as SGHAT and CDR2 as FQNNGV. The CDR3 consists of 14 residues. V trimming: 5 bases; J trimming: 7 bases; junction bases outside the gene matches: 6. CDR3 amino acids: CASSMDRGQSGYTF. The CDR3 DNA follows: TGTGCCAGCAGCATGGACAGGGGGCAGAGTGGCTACACCTTC.

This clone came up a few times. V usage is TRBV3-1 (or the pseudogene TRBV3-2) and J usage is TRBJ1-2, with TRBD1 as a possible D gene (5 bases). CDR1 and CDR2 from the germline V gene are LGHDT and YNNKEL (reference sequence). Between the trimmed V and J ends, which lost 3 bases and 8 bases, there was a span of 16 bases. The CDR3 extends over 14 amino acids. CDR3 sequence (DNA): TGTGCCAGCAGCCATGTCCAGGGAGGGCCCGGCTACACCTTC. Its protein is CASSHVQGGPGYTF.

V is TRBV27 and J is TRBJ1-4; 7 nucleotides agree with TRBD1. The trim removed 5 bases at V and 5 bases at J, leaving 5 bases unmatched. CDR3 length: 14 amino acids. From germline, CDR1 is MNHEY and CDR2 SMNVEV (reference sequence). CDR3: CASSDRVKNEKLFF. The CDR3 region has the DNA TGTGCCAGCAGTGACAGGGTAAAGAATGAAAAACTGTTTTTT.

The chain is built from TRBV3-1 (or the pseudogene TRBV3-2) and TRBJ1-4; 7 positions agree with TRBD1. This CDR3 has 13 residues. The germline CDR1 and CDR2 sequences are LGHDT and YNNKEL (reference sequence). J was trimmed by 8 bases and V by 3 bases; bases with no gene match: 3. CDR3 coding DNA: TGTGCCAGCAGCCATACAGGGGAGGAAAAACTGTTTTTT. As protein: CASSHTGEEKLFF.

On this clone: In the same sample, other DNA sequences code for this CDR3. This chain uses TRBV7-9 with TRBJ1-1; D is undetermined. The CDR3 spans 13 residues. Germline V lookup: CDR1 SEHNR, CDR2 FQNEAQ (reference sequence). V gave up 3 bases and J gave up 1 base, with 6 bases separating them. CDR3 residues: CASSFSGNTEAFF. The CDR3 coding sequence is TGTGCCAGCAGCTTCTCCGGGAACACTGAAGCTTTCTTT. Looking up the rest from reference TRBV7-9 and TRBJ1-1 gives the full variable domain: DTGVSQNPRHKITKRGQNVTFRCDPISEHNRLYWYRQTLGQGPEFLTYFQNEAQLEKSRLLSDRFSAERPKGSFSTLEIQRTEQGDSAMYLCASSFSGNTEAFFGQGTRLTVV.

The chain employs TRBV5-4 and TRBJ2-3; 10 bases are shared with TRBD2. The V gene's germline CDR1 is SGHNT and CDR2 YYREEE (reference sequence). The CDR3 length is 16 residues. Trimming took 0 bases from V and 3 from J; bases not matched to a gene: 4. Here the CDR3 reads CASSLGAGGETDTQYF. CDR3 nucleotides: TGTGCCAGCAGCTTGGGAGCGGGAGGGGAGACAGATACGCAGTATTTT.

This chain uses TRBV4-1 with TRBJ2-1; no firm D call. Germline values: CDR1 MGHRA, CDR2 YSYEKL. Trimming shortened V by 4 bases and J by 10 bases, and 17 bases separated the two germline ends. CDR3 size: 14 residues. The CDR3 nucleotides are TGCGCCAGCAGCCTATTAAGAGGTTCCGGGGAGCAGTTCTTC. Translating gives CASSLLRGSGEQFF.

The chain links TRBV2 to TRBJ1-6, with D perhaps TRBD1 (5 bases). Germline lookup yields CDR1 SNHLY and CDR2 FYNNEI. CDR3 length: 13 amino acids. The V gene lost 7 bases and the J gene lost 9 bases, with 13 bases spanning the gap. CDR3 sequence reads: CASNSGTFSPLHF. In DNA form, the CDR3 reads TGTGCCAGCAATTCCGGGACTTTTTCACCCCTCCACTTT.

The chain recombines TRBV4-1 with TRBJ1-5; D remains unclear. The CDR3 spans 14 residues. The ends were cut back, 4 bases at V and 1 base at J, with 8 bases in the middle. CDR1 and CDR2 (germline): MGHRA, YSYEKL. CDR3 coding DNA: TGCGCCAGCAGCCGGACTGTCAGCAATCAGCCCCAGCATTTT. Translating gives CASSRTVSNQPQHF.

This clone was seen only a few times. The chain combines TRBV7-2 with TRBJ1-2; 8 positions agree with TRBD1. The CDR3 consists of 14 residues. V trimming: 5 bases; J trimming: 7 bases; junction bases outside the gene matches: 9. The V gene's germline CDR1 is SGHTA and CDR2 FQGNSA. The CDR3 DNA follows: TGTGCCAGCAGCCCGGGACAGGTGTGGAGTGGCTACACCTTC. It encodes CASSPGQVWSGYTF.

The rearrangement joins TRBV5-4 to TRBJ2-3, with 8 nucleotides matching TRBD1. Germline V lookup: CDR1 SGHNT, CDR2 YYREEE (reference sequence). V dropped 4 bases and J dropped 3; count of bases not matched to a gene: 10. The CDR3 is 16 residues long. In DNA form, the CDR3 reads TGTGCCAGCAGCCGCCTCGGACAGGGATTGACAGATACGCAGTATTTT. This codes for CASSRLGQGLTDTQYF.

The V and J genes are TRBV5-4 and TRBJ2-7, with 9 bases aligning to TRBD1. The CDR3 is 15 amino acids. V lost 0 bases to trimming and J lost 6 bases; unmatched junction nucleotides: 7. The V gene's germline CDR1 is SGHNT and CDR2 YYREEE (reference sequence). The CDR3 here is CASSLDRDRVSEQYF. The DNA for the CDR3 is TGTGCCAGCAGCTTGGACCGGGACAGGGTAAGCGAGCAGTACTTC.

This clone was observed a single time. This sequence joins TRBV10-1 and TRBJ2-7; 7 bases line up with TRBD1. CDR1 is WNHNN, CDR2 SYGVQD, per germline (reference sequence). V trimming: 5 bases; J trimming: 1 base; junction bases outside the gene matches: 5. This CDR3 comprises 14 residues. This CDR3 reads CASSRRTGSYEQYF. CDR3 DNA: TGCGCCAGCAGTCGTCGGACAGGATCCTACGAGCAGTACTTC.

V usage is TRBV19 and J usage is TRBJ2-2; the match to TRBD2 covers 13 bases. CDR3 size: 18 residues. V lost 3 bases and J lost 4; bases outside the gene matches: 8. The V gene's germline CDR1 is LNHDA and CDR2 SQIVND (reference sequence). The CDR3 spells CASSMSGTSGIRTGELFF. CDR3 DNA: TGTGCCAGTAGTATGTCAGGGACTAGCGGGATTCGCACCGGGGAGCTGTTTTTT. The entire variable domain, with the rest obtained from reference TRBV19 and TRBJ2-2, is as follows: DGGITQSPKYLFRKEGQNVTLSCEQNLNHDAMYWYRQDPGQGLRLIYYSQIVNDFQKGDIAEGYSVSREKKESFPLTVTSAQKNPTAFYLCASSMSGTSGIRTGELFFGEGSRLTVL.

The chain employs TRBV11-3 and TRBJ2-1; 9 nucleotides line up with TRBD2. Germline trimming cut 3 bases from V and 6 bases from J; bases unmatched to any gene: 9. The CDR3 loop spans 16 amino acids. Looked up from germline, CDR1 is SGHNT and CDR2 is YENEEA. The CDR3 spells CASSLISGSSLNEQFF. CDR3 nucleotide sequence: TGTGCCAGCAGCTTGATTAGCGGGAGTTCGCTCAATGAGCAGTTCTTC.